This T cell receptor (beta chain) is from a study of blood T cell repertoires in COVID-19. Study information: In each case, the material was cDNA or gDNA derived from T cells, B-cell-depleted T cells, or PBMCs.

Original processing methods: Quantification of nucleated cells was approximated via reference gene primer amplification. Clones were read by immunoSEQ multiplex PCR, and TCRdb kept only the in-frame ones, dropping some. The V and J calls and the clone size are those of that table, but D and trimming were determined from the DNA. This table has 350,000 to 400,000 clones, roughly nine tenths appearing once. Cohorts were based on clinical histories the participants reported. The sequencing sample was made of PBMCs or T cells enriched from blood (not recorded which). This sequence originates from a man between 18 and 35 years old who had recovered from COVID-19.

The CDR3: CASSQDRAAGGYTF. As DNA, the CDR3 is TGTGCCAGCAGTCAGGACAGGGCGGCTGGTGGCTACACCTTC. The V and J genes are TRBV6-5 and TRBJ1-2; 8 bases match TRBD1. The CDR3 extends over 14 amino acids. Losses at the gene ends were 5 bases for V and 7 bases for J; bases not matched to a gene: 9. CDR1 is MNHEY and CDR2 is SVGAGI in the germline V gene.